This TCR beta chain was retrieved from a study of CD8 T cells in ankylosing spondylitis. Study-wide results and caveats: Peripheral blood samples showed relatively rare disease-linked clones, and these clones were CD8+.

TCRdb called the 5' RACE reads again in MiXCR, with one record for every CDR3 protein. This sample has about 130,000 distinct CDR3 sequences, with roughly 9% found just once. The sample holds many counts of this clonotype. Its antigen is not known. The CDR3 is 14 amino acids. V was shortened by 3 bases and J by 9 bases, with 21 bases between the two germline ends. Germline CDR1 reads DFQATT; CDR2 reads SNEGSKA (reference sequence). The sequenced material came from blood, either unsorted or a sorted T cell fraction (not recorded which). V is TRBV20-1 and J is TRBJ2-7; D is possibly TRBD2 (5 bases). The receptor comes from a male donor with ankylosing spondylitis or in good health (not recorded which). In DNA form, the CDR3 reads TGCAGTGCTAGCCTTCCAGGCCTCCCGGGATGGCAGTACTTC. Its translation: CSASLPGLPGWQYF.